The text below deals with one T cell receptor (beta chain). Its antigen is still unknown. CDR1 and CDR2 from the germline V gene are MNHEY and SMNVEV (reference sequence). The CDR3 totals 17 residues. Trimming cost V 3 bases and J 2 bases; bases outside gene matches: 7. Tagging with unique molecular identifiers was a feature of the TCR beta cDNA libraries. Via MiXCR, TCRdb re-called the PCR reads, giving one row per CDR3 protein. The data hold 820,000 or so distinct CDR3 sequences, with 53% observed a single time. This specimen comes from a study of post-analysis software for immune sequencing data. Overall study findings and caveats: Patients with multiple sclerosis recorded significantly lower normalized Chao1 diversity than controls, the study found. There were roughly five TRBV segments more frequent in patients than controls, and TRBV5-6, TRBV5-1 and TRBV20-1 were among them.

This chain uses TRBV27 with TRBJ2-5; 12 bases match TRBD2. This clonotype was obtained from a girl aged 5-17 years with multiple sclerosis. Sequenced: blood. CDR3 bases: TGTGCCAGCAGTTTCCCGACTAGCGGGAGAGAACAAGAGACCCAGTACTTC. This encodes CASSFPTSGREQETQYF.